This note documents a single TCR beta chain sequence. The antigen it recognizes is unknown. No quality values exist for individual bases; no much larger clone is one base distant. For repertoire sequencing, TCR beta CDR3 regions were amplified from RNA transcripts. The first round was an RT-PCR using HTBI primers with the Qiagen OneStep RT-PCR kit, and this first round was followed by a second-round multiplex PCR, then size selection and purification. Libraries were sequenced paired-end with 100 bp reads on an Illumina HiSeq2000. Per the authors' processing: SOAPnuke was used to process the reads, removing any read that contained adapters or uncalled bases, had a mean Phred below 15, or lacked an exact match to the constant primer or identifier. COPE v1.2.5 was used to merge high-quality paired reads. Unique nucleotide sequences were defined as clonotypes and aligned to IMGT TRB V, D and J references using MiTCR v1.1. The analysis was limited to V-J combinations with a frequency above 0.0001, which together covered 99% to 99.2% of the repertoires. For each V-J combination, a TCR clonal expansion and chaos score was defined as the ratio of F50 clonal expansion to chaos observed in the TCRdist matrix. Welch's t-statistics and random forest were used to narrow the features down to around 13 V-J combinations, which were then fed into a naive Bayes classifier. The similarity between thyroid and blood repertoires was quantified using the Morisita-Horn index. Starting from the raw public reads, TCRdb applied fastp trimming at Q25, assembled clones with MiXCR and retained in-frame beta chains. Entries that share a CDR3 protein sequence are merged under the most common genes and DNA. TCRdb, not the authors, supplied the V and J calls. This sample has approximately 1.2 million distinct CDR3 sequences in its table, and roughly two fifths of those were observed once. Of the sample, 11% falls within the top ten clones.

CDR1 and CDR2, looked up from the germline V gene, are ENHRY and SYGVKD. Including cysteine and phenylalanine, the CDR3 has 17 amino acids. Only the CDR3 DNA is retained, 51 bases long and in frame from the first base. The entry originates in a study of Graves' ophthalmopathy and Graves' hyperthyroidism listed by TCRdb under 2018. Looking at the study overall: Hyperthyroidism was defined as stable when no progression to ophthalmopathy occurred within 18 months of follow-up. The study used TCR beta repertoire signatures to distinguish Graves' ophthalmopathy from Graves' hyperthyroidism and to predict progression to ophthalmopathy. In total, 135 blood samples were TCR-sequenced: roughly 45 ophthalmopathy, around 75 hyperthyroidism and approximately 17 hyperthyroidism-to-ophthalmopathy patients. To explore V-J signatures that distinguish ophthalmopathy from hyperthyroidism, a discovery set of roughly 98 patients was enrolled, made up of around 44 with ophthalmopathy and 55 to 65 with stable hyperthyroidism. An independent validation cohort comprised 18 hyperthyroidism patients and about 16 patients who later progressed from hyperthyroidism to ophthalmopathy. T-cell repertoires of thyroid tissue and blood were compared in six hyperthyroidism patients. Once sampling was done, hyperthyroidism patients were given methimazole at a starting dose of 30 mg daily, while ophthalmopathy patients were given high-dose intravenous methylprednisolone. Paper-wide results and their limitations: In validation, the model predicted ophthalmopathy progression with roughly 68% sensitivity and 72% to 80% specificity; some 13 predicted patients were CT-confirmed with GO in a median of about 6.2 months. No statistical method was used to predetermine the sample size, and group allocation was not hidden from the investigators. The 13-signature model separated ophthalmopathy from stable hyperthyroidism with roughly 90% sensitivity and approximately 83% specificity in cross-validation, and 80%/75% in the test set. Among expanded thyroid clonotypes with frequency above 0.001, most also showed up in blood, which suggests that blood repertoires may reflect the thyroid immune response.

Patients with hyperthyroidism were aged 18 to 65 years, had been newly diagnosed, and had a disease duration of less than 2 months. Patients with other autoimmune diseases, uncontrolled infections, pregnancy or lactation were excluded from the study. Diagnosis relied on clinical symptoms, serum thyroxine, TRAb, thyroid ultrasound and orbital computed tomography. Total RNA was extracted using Trizol reagent, and RNA quality was checked on an Agilent 2100 Bioanalyzer. The TCR originated in an adult man with Graves' hyperthyroidism. Sequencing was performed on peripheral blood or thyroid tissue (not recorded which). The chain was built from TRBV10-3 and TRBJ2-2, with 16 bases in between that match TRBD2. CDR3 sequence: CATGTSGRAGSTGELFF. The nucleotide sequence is TGTGCAACCGGGACTAGCGGGAGGGCAGGGAGCACCGGGGAGCTGTTTTTT.